This T cell receptor (beta chain) was recorded in a study of shared clonotypes between healthy human individuals. The CDR3 sequence is 14 residues long. CDR1 and CDR2 (germline): MGHRA, YSYEKL. Unmatched junction bases numbered 5, after V lost 2 bases and J lost 4 bases. Clones were sequenced by immunoSEQ multiplex PCR, and TCRdb holds only the in-frame ones, with some missing. This table has about 1.5 million clones, roughly 95% appearing once. This TCR came from a man aged 25 to 40 in good health. The sequencing sample was made of naive CD4+ T cells sorted from blood. Subset: CD45RA+ positively selected. The V call is TRBV4-1, the J call TRBJ2-7, with 7 bases identical to TRBD2. The CDR3 spells CASSQTGTNYEQYF. Written as DNA, the CDR3 is TGCGCCAGCAGCCAAACCGGGACTAATTACGAGCAGTACTTC.